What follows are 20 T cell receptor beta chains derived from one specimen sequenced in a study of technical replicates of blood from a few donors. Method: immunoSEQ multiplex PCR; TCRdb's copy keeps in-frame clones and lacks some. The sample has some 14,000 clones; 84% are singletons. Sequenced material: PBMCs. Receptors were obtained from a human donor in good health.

The CDR3 nucleotides are TGTGCCAGCAGTTCGGACATCTCCACAGATACGCAGTATTTT. Residues: CASSSDISTDTQYF. The gene calls are TRBV6-5 and TRBJ2-3, with D maybe TRBD1 (5 bases). V lost 4 bases and J lost 2, with 10 bases in between. This CDR3 has 14 residues. CDR1 and CDR2 from the germline V gene are MNHEY and SVGAGI.

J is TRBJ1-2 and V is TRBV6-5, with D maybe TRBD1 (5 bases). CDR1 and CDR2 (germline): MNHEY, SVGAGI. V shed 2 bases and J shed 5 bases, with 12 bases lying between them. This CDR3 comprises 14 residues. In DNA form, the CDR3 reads TGTGCCAGCAGTTACGCCTGGTCAGGGTATGGCTACACCTTC. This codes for CASSYAWSGYGYTF.

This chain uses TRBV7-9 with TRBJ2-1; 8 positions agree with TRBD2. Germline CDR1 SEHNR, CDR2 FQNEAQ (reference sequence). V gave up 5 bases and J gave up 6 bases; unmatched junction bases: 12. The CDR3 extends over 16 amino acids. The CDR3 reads CASSHLLAEGTNEQFF. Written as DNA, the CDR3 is TGTGCCAGCAGCCATCTACTAGCGGAGGGAACCAATGAGCAGTTCTTC.

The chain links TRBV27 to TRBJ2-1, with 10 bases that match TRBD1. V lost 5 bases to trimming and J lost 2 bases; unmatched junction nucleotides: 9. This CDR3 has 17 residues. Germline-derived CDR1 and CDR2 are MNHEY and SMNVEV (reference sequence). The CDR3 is CASSAIIGQGAYNEQFF. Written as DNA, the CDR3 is TGTGCCAGCAGTGCTATAATTGGACAGGGGGCCTACAATGAGCAGTTCTTC.

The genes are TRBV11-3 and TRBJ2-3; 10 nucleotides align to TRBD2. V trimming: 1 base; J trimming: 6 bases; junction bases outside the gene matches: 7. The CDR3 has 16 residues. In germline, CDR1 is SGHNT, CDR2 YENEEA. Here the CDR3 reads CASSLGLAGDTDTQYF. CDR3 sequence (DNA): TGTGCCAGCAGCTTAGGGCTAGCGGGAGATACGGATACGCAGTATTTT.

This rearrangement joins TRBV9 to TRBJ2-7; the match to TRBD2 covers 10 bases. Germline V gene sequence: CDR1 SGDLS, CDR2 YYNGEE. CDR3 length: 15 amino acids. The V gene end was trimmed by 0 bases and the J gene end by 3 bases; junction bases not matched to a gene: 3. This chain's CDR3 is CASSVASGRVYEQYF. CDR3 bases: TGTGCCAGCAGCGTAGCTAGCGGGAGAGTCTACGAGCAGTACTTC.

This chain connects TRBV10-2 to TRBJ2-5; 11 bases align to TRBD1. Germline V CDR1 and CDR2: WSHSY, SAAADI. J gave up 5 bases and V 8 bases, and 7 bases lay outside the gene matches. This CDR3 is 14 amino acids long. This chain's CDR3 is CASWGQGEEETQYF. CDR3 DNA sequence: TGCGCCAGCTGGGGACAGGGGGAAGAGGAGACCCAGTACTTC.

In DNA form, the CDR3 reads TGTGCCAGCAGCGGGACAGGGGAGGAGGCTTTCTTT. Translating gives CASSGTGEEAFF. This sequence joins TRBV6-1 and TRBJ1-1; 10 positions agree with TRBD1. Germline trimming cut 6 bases from V and 11 bases from J; bases unmatched to any gene: 6. The CDR3 has 12 residues. The germline V gene has CDR1 MNHNS and CDR2 SASEGT.

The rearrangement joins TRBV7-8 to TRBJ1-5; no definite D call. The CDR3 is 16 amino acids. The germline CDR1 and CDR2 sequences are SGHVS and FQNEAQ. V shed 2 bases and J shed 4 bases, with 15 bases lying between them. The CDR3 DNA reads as TGTGCCAGCAGCTTAAGCGGCCCCCGGTGGAATCAGCCCCAGCATTTT. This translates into CASSLSGPRWNQPQHF.

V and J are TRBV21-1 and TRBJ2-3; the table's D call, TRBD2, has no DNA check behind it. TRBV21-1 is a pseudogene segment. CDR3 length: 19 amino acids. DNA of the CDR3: TGTGCCAGCAGCACTACCGGGAGAAGGAGGGGCCCGAACACAGATACGCAGTATTTT. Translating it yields CASSTTGRRRGPNTDTQYF.

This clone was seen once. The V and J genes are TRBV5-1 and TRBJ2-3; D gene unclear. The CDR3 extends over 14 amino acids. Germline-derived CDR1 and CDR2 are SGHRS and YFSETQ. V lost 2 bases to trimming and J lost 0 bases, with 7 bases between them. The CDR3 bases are TGCGCCAGCAGCTTTAGTTCTAGCACAGATACGCAGTATTTT. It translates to CASSFSSSTDTQYF.

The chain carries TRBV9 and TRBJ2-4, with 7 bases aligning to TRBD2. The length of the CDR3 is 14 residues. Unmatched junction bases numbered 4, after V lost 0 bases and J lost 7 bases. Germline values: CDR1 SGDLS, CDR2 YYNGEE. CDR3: CASSVGGGTNIQYF. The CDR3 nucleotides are TGTGCCAGCAGCGTAGGGGGGGGTACGAACATTCAGTACTTC.

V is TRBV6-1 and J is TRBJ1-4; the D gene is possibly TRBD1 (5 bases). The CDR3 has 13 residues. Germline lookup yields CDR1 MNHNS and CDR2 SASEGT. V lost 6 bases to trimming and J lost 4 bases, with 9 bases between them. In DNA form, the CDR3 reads TGTGCCAGCAGGCAGGGCAATAATGAAAAACTGTTTTTT. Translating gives CASRQGNNEKLFF.

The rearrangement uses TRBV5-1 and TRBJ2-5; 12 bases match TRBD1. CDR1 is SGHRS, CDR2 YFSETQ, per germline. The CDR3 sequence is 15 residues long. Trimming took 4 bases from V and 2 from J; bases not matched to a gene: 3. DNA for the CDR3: TGCGCCAGCAGCGGGACAGGGGGCCTTCAAGAGACCCAGTACTTC. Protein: CASSGTGGLQETQYF.

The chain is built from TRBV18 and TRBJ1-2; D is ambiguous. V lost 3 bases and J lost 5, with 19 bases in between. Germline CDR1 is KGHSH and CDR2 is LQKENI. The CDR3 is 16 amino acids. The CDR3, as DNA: TGTGCCAGCTCACCTGGAAAGGAGTTTGGAGGGTATGGCTACACCTTC. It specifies CASSPGKEFGGYGYTF.

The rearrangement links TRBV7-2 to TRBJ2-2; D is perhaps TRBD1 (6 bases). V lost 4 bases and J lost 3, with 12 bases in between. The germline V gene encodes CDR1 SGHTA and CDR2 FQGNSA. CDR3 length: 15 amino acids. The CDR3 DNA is TGTGCCAGCAGCTCATACAGGGATCACACCGGGGAGCTGTTTTTT. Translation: CASSSYRDHTGELFF.

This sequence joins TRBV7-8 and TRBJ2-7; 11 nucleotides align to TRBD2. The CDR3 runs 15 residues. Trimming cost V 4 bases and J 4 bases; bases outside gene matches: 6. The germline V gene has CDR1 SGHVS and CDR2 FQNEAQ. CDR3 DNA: TGTGCCAGCAGCTCCGCCGGGACTAGCGGATACGAGCAGTACTTC. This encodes CASSSAGTSGYEQYF.

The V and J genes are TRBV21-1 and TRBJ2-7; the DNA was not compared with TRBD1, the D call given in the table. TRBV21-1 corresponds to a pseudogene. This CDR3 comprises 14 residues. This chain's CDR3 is CASSKDPLGSEQYF. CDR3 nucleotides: TGTGCCAGCAGCAAAGACCCTCTTGGCTCCGAGCAGTACTTC.

CDR3 DNA: TGTGCCAGCAGCCACTCGACTCAAGACAGGGCCCGGGGTCAGCCCCAGCATTTT. Residues: CASSHSTQDRARGQPQHF. The rearrangement links TRBV4-2 to TRBJ1-5; 7 bases align to TRBD1. After removal of 3 bases from V and 6 bases from J, the junction contained 17 bases not matched to a gene. Germline V CDR1 and CDR2: LGHNA, YNFKEQ. CDR3 length: 18 amino acids.

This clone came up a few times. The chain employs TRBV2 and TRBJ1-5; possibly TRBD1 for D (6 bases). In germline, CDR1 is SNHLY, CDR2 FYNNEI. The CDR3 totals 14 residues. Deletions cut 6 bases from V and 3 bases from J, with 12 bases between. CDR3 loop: CASSPQGINQPQHF. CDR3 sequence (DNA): TGTGCCAGCAGCCCACAGGGTATCAATCAGCCCCAGCATTTT.